This TCR beta chain stems from a study of cytotoxic CD8 clonotypes in ibrutinib-treated CLL. The wider study: Recorded responses included 24 partial and 2 complete; following median approximately 5.5 years, approximately 14 stayed remitted and roughly twelve progressed. Sequencing produced an average of roughly 280,000 productive templates and 94,082 productive rearrangements per sample.

Cryopreserved PBMCs provided roughly 2 micrograms of genomic DNA for the TCR beta libraries. V lost 6 bases, J lost 3 bases, and 15 bases lay in between. This CDR3 comprises 15 residues. The germline V gene has CDR1 MDHEN and CDR2 SYDVKM. The assay was immunoSEQ multiplex PCR, and TCRdb's table has in-frame clones only and misses some. The sample shows some 130,000 clones, roughly 88% of them seen only once. The chain links TRBV28 to TRBJ1-5; possibly TRBD1 for D (6 bases). Here the sequenced sample was PBMCs, taken after 24 months of ibrutinib treatment. The sequence derives from a human donor with chronic lymphocytic leukemia. The CDR3 loop reads CASSTGQLVNQPQHF. The CDR3 bases are TGTGCCAGCAGCACCGGACAGTTGGTCAATCAGCCCCAGCATTTT.